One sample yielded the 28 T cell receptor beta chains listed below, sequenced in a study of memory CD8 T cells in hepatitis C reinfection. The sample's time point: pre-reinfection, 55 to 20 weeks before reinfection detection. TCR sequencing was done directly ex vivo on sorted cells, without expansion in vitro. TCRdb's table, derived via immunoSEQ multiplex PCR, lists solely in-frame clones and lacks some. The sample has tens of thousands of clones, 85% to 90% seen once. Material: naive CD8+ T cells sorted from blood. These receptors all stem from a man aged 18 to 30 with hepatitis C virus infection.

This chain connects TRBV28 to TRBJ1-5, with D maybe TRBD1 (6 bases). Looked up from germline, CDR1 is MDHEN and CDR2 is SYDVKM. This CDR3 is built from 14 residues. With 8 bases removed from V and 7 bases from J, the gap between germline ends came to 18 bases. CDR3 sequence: CASQTLTGIQPQHF. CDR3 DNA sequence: TGTGCCAGCCAAACTCTAACAGGGATCCAGCCCCAGCATTTT.

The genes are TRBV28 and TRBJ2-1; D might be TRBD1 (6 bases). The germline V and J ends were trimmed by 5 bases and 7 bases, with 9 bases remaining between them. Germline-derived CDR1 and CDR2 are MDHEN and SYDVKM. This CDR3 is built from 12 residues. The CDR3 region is CASSIQGNEQFF. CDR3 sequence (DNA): TGTGCCAGCAGTATACAGGGTAATGAGCAGTTCTTC.

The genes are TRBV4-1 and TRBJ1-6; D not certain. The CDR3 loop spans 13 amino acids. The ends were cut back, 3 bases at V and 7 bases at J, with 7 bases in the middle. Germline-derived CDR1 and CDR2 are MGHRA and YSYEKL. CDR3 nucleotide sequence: TGCGCCAGCAGCCACCTGCAGAATTCACCCCTCCACTTT. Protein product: CASSHLQNSPLHF.

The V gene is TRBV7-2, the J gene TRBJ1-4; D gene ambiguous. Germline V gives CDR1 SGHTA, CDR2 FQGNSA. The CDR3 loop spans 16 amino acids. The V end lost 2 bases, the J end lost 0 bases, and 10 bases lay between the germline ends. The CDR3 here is CASSLMSVSTNEKLFF. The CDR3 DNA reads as TGTGCCAGCAGCTTAATGTCGGTGTCAACTAATGAAAAACTGTTTTTT.

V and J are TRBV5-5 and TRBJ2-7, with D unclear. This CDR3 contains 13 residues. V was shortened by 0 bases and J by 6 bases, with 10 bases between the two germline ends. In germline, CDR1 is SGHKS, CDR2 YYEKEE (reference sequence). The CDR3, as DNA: TGTGCCAGCAGCTTGGCCATCAACTCCGAGCAGTACTTC. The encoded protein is CASSLAINSEQYF.

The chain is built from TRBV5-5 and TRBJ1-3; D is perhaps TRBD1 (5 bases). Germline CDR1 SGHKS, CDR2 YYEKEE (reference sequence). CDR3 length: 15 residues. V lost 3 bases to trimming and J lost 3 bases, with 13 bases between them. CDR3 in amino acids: CASSSVGGGGNTIYF. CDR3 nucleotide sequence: TGTGCCAGCAGCTCTGTGGGGGGAGGTGGAAACACCATATATTTT.

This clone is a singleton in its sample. The CDR3 sequence is CASSFRGSRQNEQYF. The CDR3 nucleotides read TGTGCCAGCAGTTTCAGGGGGTCGCGTCAGAACGAGCAGTACTTC. The J gene is TRBJ2-7, the V gene TRBV28; 7 bases match TRBD1. Germline CDR1 MDHEN, CDR2 SYDVKM. The CDR3 totals 15 residues. The V and J ends lost 3 bases and 5 bases, in that order; junction bases with no gene match: 10.

The CDR3 region has the DNA TGCGCCAGCAGCCAAGAAATGCGACAGGGGATGAACACTGAAGCTTTCTTT. It yields the protein CASSQEMRQGMNTEAFF. J is TRBJ1-1 and V is TRBV4-3; 8 bases fit TRBD1. There are 17 residues in the CDR3. Looked up from germline, CDR1 is LGHNA and CDR2 is YSLEER. J lost 0 bases, V lost 0 bases, and 6 bases had no gene match.

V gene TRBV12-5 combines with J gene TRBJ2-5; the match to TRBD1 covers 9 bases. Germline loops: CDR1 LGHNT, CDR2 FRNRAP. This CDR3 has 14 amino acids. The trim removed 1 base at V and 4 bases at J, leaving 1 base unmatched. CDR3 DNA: TGTGCTAGTGGTTTGGGACAGGGGGGAGAGACCCAGTACTTC. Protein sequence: CASGLGQGGETQYF.

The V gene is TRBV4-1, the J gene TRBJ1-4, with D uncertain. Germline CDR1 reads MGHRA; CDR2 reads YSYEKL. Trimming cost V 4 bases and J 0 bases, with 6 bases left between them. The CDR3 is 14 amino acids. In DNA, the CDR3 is TGCGCCAGCAGCCGAGTCGCAACTAATGAAAAACTGTTTTTT. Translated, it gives CASSRVATNEKLFF.

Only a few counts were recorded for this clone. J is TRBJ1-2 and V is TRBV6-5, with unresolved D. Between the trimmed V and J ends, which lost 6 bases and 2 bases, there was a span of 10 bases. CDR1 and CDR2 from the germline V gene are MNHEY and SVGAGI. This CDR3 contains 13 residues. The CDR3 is CASSWSSNYGYTF. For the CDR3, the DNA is TGTGCCAGCAGCTGGAGCAGCAACTATGGCTACACCTTC.

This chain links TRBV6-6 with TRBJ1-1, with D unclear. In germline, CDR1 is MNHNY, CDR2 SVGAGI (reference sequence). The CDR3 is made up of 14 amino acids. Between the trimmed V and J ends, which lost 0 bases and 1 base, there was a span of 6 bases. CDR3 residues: CASSYSTTNTEAFF. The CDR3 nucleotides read TGTGCCAGCAGTTACTCGACAACGAACACTGAAGCTTTCTTT.

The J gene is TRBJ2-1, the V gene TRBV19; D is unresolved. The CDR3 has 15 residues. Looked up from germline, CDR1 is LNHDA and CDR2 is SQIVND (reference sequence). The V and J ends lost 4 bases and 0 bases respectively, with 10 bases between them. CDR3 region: CASSTAHSSYNEQFF. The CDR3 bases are TGTGCCAGTAGTACTGCCCATAGCTCCTACAATGAGCAGTTCTTC.

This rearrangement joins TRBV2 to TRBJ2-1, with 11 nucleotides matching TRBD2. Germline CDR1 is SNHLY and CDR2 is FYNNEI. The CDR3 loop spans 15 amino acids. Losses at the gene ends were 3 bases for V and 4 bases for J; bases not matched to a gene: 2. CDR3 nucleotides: TGTGCCAGCAGTGAGTTAGCGGGGGGGTACAATGAGCAGTTCTTC. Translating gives CASSELAGGYNEQFF.

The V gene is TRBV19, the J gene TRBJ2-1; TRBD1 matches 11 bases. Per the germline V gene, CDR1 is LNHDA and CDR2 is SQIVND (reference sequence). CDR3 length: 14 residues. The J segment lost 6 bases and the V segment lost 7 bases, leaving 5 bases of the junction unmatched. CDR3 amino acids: CASTPGQGVNEQFF. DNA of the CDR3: TGTGCCAGTACCCCGGGACAGGGGGTCAATGAGCAGTTCTTC.

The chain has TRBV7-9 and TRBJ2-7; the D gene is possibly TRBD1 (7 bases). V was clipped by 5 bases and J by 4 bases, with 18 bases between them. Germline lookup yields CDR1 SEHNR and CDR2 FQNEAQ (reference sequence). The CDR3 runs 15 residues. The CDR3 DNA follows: TGTGCCAGCAGCCCAGACAGGGTTGGGGGGTACGAGCAGTACTTC. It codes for CASSPDRVGGYEQYF.

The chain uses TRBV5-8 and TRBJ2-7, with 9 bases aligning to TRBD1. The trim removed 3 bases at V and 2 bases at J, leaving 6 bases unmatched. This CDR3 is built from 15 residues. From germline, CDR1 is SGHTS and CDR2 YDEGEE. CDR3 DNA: TGTGCCAGCAGCTACCGACAGGGGGAGGCCTACGAGCAGTACGTC. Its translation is CASSYRQGEAYEQYV.

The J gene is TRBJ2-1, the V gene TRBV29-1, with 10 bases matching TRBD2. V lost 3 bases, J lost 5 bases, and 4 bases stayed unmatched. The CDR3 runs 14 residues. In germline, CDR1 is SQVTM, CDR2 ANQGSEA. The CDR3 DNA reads TGCAGCGTTGAGGGGCTAGCGGGAGACAATGAGCAGTTCTTC. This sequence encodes CSVEGLAGDNEQFF.

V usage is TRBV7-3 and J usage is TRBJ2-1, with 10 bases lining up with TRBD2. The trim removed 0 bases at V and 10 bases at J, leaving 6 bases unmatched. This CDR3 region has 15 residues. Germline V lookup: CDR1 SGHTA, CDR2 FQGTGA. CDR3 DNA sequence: TGTGCCAGCAGCTTAACCCCTAGCGGGGGTTACGAGCAGTTCTTC. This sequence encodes CASSLTPSGGYEQFF.

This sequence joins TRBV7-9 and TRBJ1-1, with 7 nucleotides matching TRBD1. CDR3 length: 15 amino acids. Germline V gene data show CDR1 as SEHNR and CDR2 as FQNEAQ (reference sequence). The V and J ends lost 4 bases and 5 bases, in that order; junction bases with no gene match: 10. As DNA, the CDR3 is TGTGCCAGCAGCTCAGGACAGGCCGGAAAAACTGAAGCTTTCTTT. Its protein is CASSSGQAGKTEAFF. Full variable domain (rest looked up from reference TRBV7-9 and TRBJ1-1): DTGVSQNPRHKITKRGQNVTFRCDPISEHNRLYWYRQTLGQGPEFLTYFQNEAQLEKSRLLSDRFSAERPKGSFSTLEIQRTEQGDSAMYLCASSSGQAGKTEAFFGQGTRLTVV.

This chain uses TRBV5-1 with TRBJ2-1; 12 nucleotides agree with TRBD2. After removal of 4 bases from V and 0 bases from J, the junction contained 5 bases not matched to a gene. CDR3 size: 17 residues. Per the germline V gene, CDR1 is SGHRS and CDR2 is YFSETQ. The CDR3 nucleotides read TGCGCCAGCAGCCCTGGACTAGCGGGAATCTCCTACAATGAGCAGTTCTTC. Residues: CASSPGLAGISYNEQFF.

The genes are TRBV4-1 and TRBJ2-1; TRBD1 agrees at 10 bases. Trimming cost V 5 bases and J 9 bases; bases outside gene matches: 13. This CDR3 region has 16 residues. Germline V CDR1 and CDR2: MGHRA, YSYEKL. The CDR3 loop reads CASSVRQGALVSEQFF. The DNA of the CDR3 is TGCGCCAGCAGCGTACGACAGGGGGCATTAGTGAGTGAGCAGTTCTTC.

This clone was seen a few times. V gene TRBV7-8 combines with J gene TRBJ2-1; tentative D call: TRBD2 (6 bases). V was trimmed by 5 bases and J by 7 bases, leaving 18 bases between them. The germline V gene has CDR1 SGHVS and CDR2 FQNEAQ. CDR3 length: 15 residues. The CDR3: CASSPRVADRNEQFF. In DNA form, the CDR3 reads TGTGCCAGCAGCCCCCGGGTAGCGGATCGAAATGAGCAGTTCTTC.

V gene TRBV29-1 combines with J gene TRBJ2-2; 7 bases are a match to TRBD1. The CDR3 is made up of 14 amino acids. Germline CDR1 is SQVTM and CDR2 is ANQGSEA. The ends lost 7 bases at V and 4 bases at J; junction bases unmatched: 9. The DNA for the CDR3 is TGCAGCGCCCCACTGGACAGGTCCACCGGGGAGCTGTTTTTT. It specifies CSAPLDRSTGELFF.

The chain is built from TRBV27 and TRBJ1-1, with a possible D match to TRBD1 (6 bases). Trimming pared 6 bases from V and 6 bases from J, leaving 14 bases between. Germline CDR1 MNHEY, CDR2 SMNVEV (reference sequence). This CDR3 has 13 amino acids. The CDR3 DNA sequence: TGTGCCAGCAGGGCGGCGGGGGGCCCTGAAGCTTTCTTT. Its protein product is CASRAAGGPEAFF.

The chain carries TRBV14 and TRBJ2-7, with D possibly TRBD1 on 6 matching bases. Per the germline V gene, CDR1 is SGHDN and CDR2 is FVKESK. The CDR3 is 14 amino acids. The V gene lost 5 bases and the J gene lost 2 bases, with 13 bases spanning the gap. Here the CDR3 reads CASSKTGIPYEQYF. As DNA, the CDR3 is TGTGCCAGCAGCAAAACAGGGATCCCCTACGAGCAGTACTTC.

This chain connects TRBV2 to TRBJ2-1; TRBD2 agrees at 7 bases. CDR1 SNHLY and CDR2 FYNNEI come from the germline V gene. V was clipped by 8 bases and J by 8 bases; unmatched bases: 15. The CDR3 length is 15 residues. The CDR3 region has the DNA TGTGCCAGCTGTCCGGCGGGGGTGGGCGTACATGAGCAGTTCTTC. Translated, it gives CASCPAGVGVHEQFF. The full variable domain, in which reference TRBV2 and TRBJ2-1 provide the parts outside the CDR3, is EPEVTQTPSHQVTQMGQEVILRCVPISNHLYFYWYRQILGQKVEFLVSFYNNEISEKSEIFDDQFSVERPDGSNFTLKIRSTKLEDSAMYFCASCPAGVGVHEQFFGPGTRLTVL.

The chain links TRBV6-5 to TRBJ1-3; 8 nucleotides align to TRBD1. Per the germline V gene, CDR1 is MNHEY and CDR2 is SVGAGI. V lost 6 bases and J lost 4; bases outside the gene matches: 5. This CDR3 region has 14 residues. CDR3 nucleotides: TGTGCCAGCAGCCGTCAGGGGGCAGGAAACACCATATATTTT. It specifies CASSRQGAGNTIYF.